This T cell receptor (beta chain) originates from a study of blood T cell repertoires in COVID-19 (dated by TCRdb to the early 2020s). Concerning the study at large: Samples from collaborators originated in the United States, Italy and Spain and spanned both the acute and convalescent phases of COVID-19. The prospective study material was composed of cDNA or gDNA derived from T cells, B-cell-depleted T cells, or PBMCs. Deeply sampled blood TCRbeta repertoires from subjects exposed to, actively infected with, or recovered from COVID-19 were included in the dataset. A freely available public database, intended as a resource for researchers studying the immune response to SARS-CoV-2, is where the repertoires were released. The samples were drawn from the first 160 participants of the ongoing ImmuneRACE study and from 1,200 or so subjects provided by 6 global collaborators. A de-identified subject ID, COVID-19 status, age in years and sex were almost always included in the sample metadata. Where available, HLA class I and class II types were taken from metadata supplied by the sample provider and were not determined by assay-based typing. Broad study findings and their caveats: How much clinical and demographic metadata was included differed by source and by participant, and the metadata was provided uncurated.

TCRbeta CDR3 regions were amplified from genomic DNA using the immunoSEQ Assay, a bias-controlled multiplex PCR. As for how the authors treated the data: Nucleated cell counts per sample were estimated from amplification of reference gene primers within the assay. To quantify the absolute abundance of each unique TCRbeta CDR3 rearrangement, sequence reads were collapsed and filtered. For each sample, productive Simpson clonality was calculated as the square root of Simpson's diversity index across productive rearrangements. Held by TCRdb, this immuneACCESS table contains in-frame sequences only and omits some clones. Under half of the omission traces to an unresolved V gene where checked; the cause of the rest is unknown. D and trimming were read from the DNA, whereas the V and J calls and clone size are those reported in that table. The sample yields about 35,000 clones; 82% were counted once. 40% to 50% of the sample is taken by the ten largest.

Trimming accounts for 4 bases at V and 10 bases at J, while the number of junction bases matched to no gene is 8. Based on the germline V gene, the CDR1 and CDR2 sequences are MNHEY and SVGAGI. The CDR3 has 15 amino acids, counting the end cysteine and phenylalanine. Here the CDR3 DNA is all that survives: 45 bases in frame from base 1. The collaborating institutions used their own protocols to collect whole blood in K2EDTA tubes. For TCRbeta analysis, collaborators shipped samples as frozen whole blood, isolated PBMCs, or DNA extracted from either of those sample types. As regards this clone: Its target antigen remains unknown. No base quality information exists; no much larger clone differs at one position.

The V and J genes are TRBV6-5 and TRBJ2-1; 12 junctional bases match TRBD2. The specimen sequenced was peripheral blood. The clonotype originates from a man older than 75 with active or convalescent COVID-19. The CDR3 amino acid sequence is: CASSSGLAGNSEQFF. The DNA reads as follows: TGTGCCAGCAGTTCAGGACTAGCGGGAAATTCAGAGCAGTTCTTC.